One sample yielded the 25 T cell receptor beta chains listed below, sequenced in a study of cytomegalovirus exposure and HLA in healthy donors. Primers included in the PCR were 60 Vbeta and 13 Jbeta primers. Data came from immunoSEQ multiplex PCR; TCRdb stores just in-frame clones and leaves some out. The sample records about 140,000 clones, roughly 79% being singletons. Input material: PBMCs. All receptors come from a man aged 30-40 years in good health and CMV-seropositive.

DNA for the CDR3: TGTGCCAGCAGCTTCAACCTCGCTGGAGGGAGTACGGGCTACACCTTC. This sequence encodes CASSFNLAGGSTGYTF. The chain has TRBV5-5 and TRBJ1-2; D remains ambiguous. The ends were cut back, 2 bases at V and 8 bases at J, with 22 bases in the middle. Germline V gene lookup returns CDR1 SGHKS and CDR2 YYEKEE (reference sequence). The CDR3 consists of 16 residues. Drawing the rest from reference TRBV5-5 and TRBJ1-2, the complete variable domain is DAGVTQSPTHLIKTRGQQVTLRCSPISGHKSVSWYQQVLGQGPQFIFQYYEKEERGRGNFPDRFSARQFPNYSSELNVNALLLGDSALYLCASSFNLAGGSTGYTFGSGTRLTVV.

This chain uses TRBV5-3 with TRBJ1-2; D may be TRBD1 (6 bases). TRBV5-3 is filed as an ORF, its function uncertain. The length of the CDR3 is 14 residues. The ends were cut back, 1 base at V and 1 base at J, with 8 bases in the middle. The CDR3 protein is CARSLWTDNYGYTF. As DNA, the CDR3 is TGTGCCAGAAGCTTGTGGACAGATAACTATGGCTACACCTTC.

This clone was recorded only once. The genes are TRBV4-2 and TRBJ2-1; maybe TRBD2 (6 bases). Trimming cost V 2 bases and J 2 bases, with 13 bases left between them. Germline V gene data show CDR1 as LGHNA and CDR2 as YNFKEQ. This CDR3 is built from 16 residues. The DNA of the CDR3 is TGTGCCAGCAGCCAAACCTATAGCGGCACCTACAATGAGCAGTTCTTC. This translates into CASSQTYSGTYNEQFF.

This rearrangement joins TRBV7-9 to TRBJ2-7, with 13 positions matching TRBD2. CDR3 length equals 15 residues. Germline V lookup: CDR1 SEHNR, CDR2 FQNEAQ (reference sequence). Unmatched junction bases numbered 5, after V lost 5 bases and J lost 4 bases. CDR3 coding DNA: TGTGCCAGCAGCCAGGGACTAGCGGGACCTTACGAGCAGTACTTC. It translates to CASSQGLAGPYEQYF. Complete variable domain (other parts from reference TRBV7-9 and TRBJ2-7): DTGVSQNPRHKITKRGQNVTFRCDPISEHNRLYWYRQTLGQGPEFLTYFQNEAQLEKSRLLSDRFSAERPKGSFSTLEIQRTEQGDSAMYLCASSQGLAGPYEQYFGPGTRLTVT.

The CDR3 DNA reads TGTGCCAGCACCTGGGGACGGACAGGCAACACTGAAGCTTTCTTT. The encoded protein is CASTWGRTGNTEAFF. The V call is TRBV6-5, the J call TRBJ1-1, with TRBD1 identical over 7 bases. CDR3 length: 15 amino acids. V gave up 7 bases and J gave up 2 bases; unmatched junction bases: 10. Germline V CDR1 and CDR2: MNHEY, SVGAGI.

The chain is built from TRBV12-5 and TRBJ2-1; D might be TRBD2 (6 bases). Germline CDR1 LGHNT, CDR2 FRNRAP. The CDR3 contains 14 residues. V lost 5 bases, J lost 2 bases, and 10 bases lay in between. CDR3 DNA: TGTGCTAGTGGTCGGGGGAGCACCTACAATGAGCAGTTCTTC. This sequence encodes CASGRGSTYNEQFF.

The chain carries TRBV5-1 and TRBJ2-7; no clear D gene. The germline CDR1 and CDR2 sequences are SGHRS and YFSETQ. Trimming stripped 1 base from V and 2 bases from J, with 7 bases between. The CDR3 covers 13 residues. The CDR3 protein is CASSLQVTYEQYF. Written as DNA, the CDR3 is TGCGCCAGCAGCTTGCAGGTGACCTACGAGCAGTACTTC.

This clone was detected only once. The chain recombines TRBV15 with TRBJ2-1; 9 bases agree with TRBD1. Trimming cost V 2 bases and J 6 bases; bases outside gene matches: 8. CDR3 size: 16 residues. Germline V gene data show CDR1 as LNHNV and CDR2 as YYDKDF (reference sequence). This CDR3 is CATSRRRTGEGNEQFF. In nucleotides, the CDR3 is TGTGCCACCAGCAGACGAAGGACAGGGGAGGGCAATGAGCAGTTCTTC.

The chain carries TRBV6-1 and TRBJ2-2; 11 positions match TRBD1. From germline, CDR1 is MNHNS and CDR2 SASEGT. J was trimmed by 5 bases and V by 8 bases; bases with no gene match: 7. There are 15 residues in the CDR3. The CDR3 spells CASSSDRGRTGELFF. CDR3 sequence (DNA): TGTGCCAGCTCTTCGGACAGGGGGCGGACCGGGGAGCTGTTTTTT.

The chain links TRBV11-1 to TRBJ1-1; TRBD1 matches at 10 bases. The V segment lost 1 base and the J segment 7 bases; nucleotides outside the gene matches: 3. The CDR3 covers 14 residues. Germline V gives CDR1 SGHAT, CDR2 FQDESV (reference sequence). For the CDR3, the DNA is TGTGCCAGCAGCTTAGGTTGGGACAGGGGTGAAGCTTTCTTT. Its translation: CASSLGWDRGEAFF.

This chain joins TRBV28 and TRBJ2-5; 9 positions match TRBD1. The J call may be mistaken, given a closer DNA end match to TRBJ2-7. The CDR3 extends over 15 amino acids. The germline V gene has CDR1 MDHEN and CDR2 SYDVKM. For the CDR3, the DNA is TGTGCCAGCAGCGCGACAGGGGGTCTACGCTACGAGCAGTACTTC. This encodes CASSATGGLRYEQYF.

This sequence joins TRBV2 and TRBJ2-7; a possible D gene is TRBD1 (5 bases). Trimming removed 1 base from V and 3 bases from J, with 7 bases in between. In germline, CDR1 is SNHLY, CDR2 FYNNEI. There are 13 residues in the CDR3. The CDR3 loop is CASSEEGHYEQYF. CDR3 nucleotides: TGTGCCAGCAGTGAAGAGGGGCACTACGAGCAGTACTTC.

This clone was observed a single time. The rearrangement joins TRBV6-1 to TRBJ2-5; 8 bases are shared with TRBD1. The J call may be wrong; the DNA end is better matched by TRBJ2-7. From germline, CDR1 is MNHNS and CDR2 SASEGT. The CDR3 runs to 15 residues. CDR3 residues: CASSAPGQEDYEQYF. The CDR3 coding sequence is TGTGCCAGCAGTGCGCCGGGACAGGAGGACTACGAGCAGTACTTC.

In its sample, this clone was seen a few times. The V gene is TRBV6-5, the J gene TRBJ1-5, with TRBD1 matching 7 bases. Per germline, CDR1 MNHEY and CDR2 SVGAGI. The CDR3 consists of 14 residues. J was trimmed by 4 bases and V by 4 bases; bases with no gene match: 4. CDR3 residues: CASSLSQGNQPQHF. The CDR3 coding sequence is TGTGCCAGCAGTTTATCACAGGGGAATCAGCCCCAGCATTTT.

The rearrangement uses TRBV6-5 and TRBJ2-5; 7 bases agree with TRBD1. The DNA matches TRBJ2-7 better at its end, which makes the J call doubtful. There are 14 residues in the CDR3. Germline V lookup: CDR1 MNHEY, CDR2 SVGAGI. CDR3 nucleotides: TGTGCCAGCAGTTACGACAGGGTGAACGGCGAGCAGTACTTC. As protein: CASSYDRVNGEQYF.

The chain has TRBV29-1 and TRBJ2-5, with TRBD1 identical over 7 bases. The CDR3 is made up of 15 amino acids. V gave up 2 bases and J gave up 1 base; unmatched junction bases: 7. CDR1 and CDR2 from the germline V gene are SQVTM and ANQGSEA. The CDR3, as DNA: TGCAGCGTTGAATTAGCCAGGGGGAGCCAAGAGACCCAGTACTTC. Its translation: CSVELARGSQETQYF.

The V and J genes are TRBV19 and TRBJ2-5; D is uncertain. Germline V gene lookup returns CDR1 LNHDA and CDR2 SQIVND (reference sequence). CDR3 size: 14 residues. Trimming stripped 3 bases from V and 0 bases from J, with 8 bases between. The CDR3 here is CASSIFGNQETQYF. DNA for the CDR3: TGTGCCAGTAGTATTTTTGGCAACCAAGAGACCCAGTACTTC.

Written as DNA, the CDR3 is TGCGCCAGCAGCCAAACCTCGGGACAACGCTCTGGAAACACCATATATTTT. Amino acids: CASSQTSGQRSGNTIYF. The chain joins TRBV5-1 to TRBJ1-3; maybe TRBD1 (6 bases). Germline CDR1 and CDR2: SGHRS and YFSETQ. This CDR3 contains 17 residues. V shed 4 bases and J shed 0 bases, with 17 bases lying between them. The full variable domain, its missing parts supplied by reference TRBV5-1 and TRBJ1-3, is KAGVTQTPRYLIKTRGQQVTLSCSPISGHRSVSWYQQTPGQGLQFLFEYFSETQRNKGNFPGRFSGRQFSNSRSEMNVSTLELGDSALYLCASSQTSGQRSGNTIYFGEGSWLTVV.

The V call is TRBV5-6, the J call TRBJ2-3; 9 bases align to TRBD2. Germline-derived CDR1 and CDR2 are SGHDT and YYEEEE. The CDR3 is made up of 15 amino acids. J lost 3 bases, V lost 4 bases, and 6 bases had no gene match. The CDR3 DNA sequence: TGTGCCAGCAGCCGCGGGAGGGCCGGGACAGATACGCAGTATTTT. Translating gives CASSRGRAGTDTQYF.

The genes are TRBV28 and TRBJ2-6; a weak D match, TRBD1 (5 bases). Germline loops: CDR1 MDHEN, CDR2 SYDVKM. V was pared by 7 bases and J by 0 bases, with 10 bases between. The CDR3 loop spans 15 amino acids. CDR3 residues: CASIERGSGANVLTF. In DNA form, the CDR3 reads TGTGCCAGCATTGAAAGGGGCTCTGGGGCCAACGTCCTGACTTTC.

V gene TRBV6-5 combines with J gene TRBJ1-1; TRBD1 matches 8 bases. The J segment lost 10 bases and the V segment lost 2 bases, leaving 9 bases of the junction unmatched. CDR3 length: 14 amino acids. Per the germline V gene, CDR1 is MNHEY and CDR2 is SVGAGI. The CDR3 DNA reads as TGTGCCAGCAGTTACACCCGGGAAGGGACAGGAGCTTTCTTT. It translates to CASSYTREGTGAFF.

This clone is a singleton in its sample. The gene calls are TRBV6-6 and TRBJ1-1; perhaps TRBD1 as D (6 bases). The CDR3 covers 14 residues. V dropped 6 bases and J dropped 1 base, with 12 bases sitting between them. Germline values: CDR1 MNHNY, CDR2 SVGAGI (reference sequence). CDR3 loop: CASRDTGPNTEAFF. The DNA of the CDR3 is TGTGCCAGCAGGGACACAGGGCCGAACACTGAAGCTTTCTTT.

This chain uses TRBV2 with TRBJ1-2, with D possibly matching TRBD1 (5 bases). The V and J ends lost 7 bases and 4 bases respectively, with 16 bases between them. CDR3 length: 14 amino acids. Germline values: CDR1 SNHLY, CDR2 FYNNEI. This CDR3 is CASTSWGVSYGYTF. The CDR3 DNA is TGTGCCAGCACCTCTTGGGGGGTTAGCTATGGCTACACCTTC.

V and J are TRBV15 and TRBJ1-2; no clear D gene. This CDR3 spans 14 amino acids. Per germline, CDR1 LNHNV and CDR2 YYDKDF (reference sequence). Trimming shortened V by 1 base and J by 4 bases, and 10 bases separated the two germline ends. Here the CDR3 DNA reads TGTGCCACCAGCAGAGGGAGGCAGCCCTATGGCTACACCTTC. The encoded protein is CATSRGRQPYGYTF.

This sequence joins TRBV11-3 and TRBJ2-1; 13 positions match TRBD2. The V gene end was trimmed by 6 bases and the J gene end by 8 bases; junction bases not matched to a gene: 10. Germline loops: CDR1 SGHNT, CDR2 YENEEA. This CDR3 is built from 16 residues. CDR3: CASSSRGTSGTDEQFF. As DNA, the CDR3 is TGTGCCAGCAGTTCACGCGGGACTAGCGGGACGGATGAGCAGTTCTTC.